These 32 T cell receptor beta chains were all obtained from the same sample, sequenced in a study of regulatory T cells in long-lasting Graves disease. Time point specified: newly diagnosed GD, antithyroid drugs for less than 3 months. From RNA extracted from PBMCs, the TCR library was made. Arm-PCR of CDR3 regions and iRepertoire HTBI primers were the basis on which TCR beta libraries were built. TCRdb passed the multiplex PCR reads through MiXCR, listing each CDR3 protein once. The sample shows 250,000 to 300,000 distinct CDR3 sequences, 18% of them seen only once. A further study also used this sample, focusing on T cells in Graves' hyperthyroidism and ophthalmopathy.

The sequenced sample was peripheral blood mononuclear cells (PBMCs), obtained at new diagnosis, from a patient treated with antithyroid drugs. The receptors were gathered from a woman aged 25 to 39 with Graves disease.

V is TRBV5-1 and J is TRBJ2-2, with a possible D match to TRBD2 (5 bases). Germline V lookup: CDR1 SGHRS, CDR2 YFSETQ. V was trimmed by 2 bases and J by 3 bases, leaving 8 bases between them. The CDR3 totals 14 residues. The CDR3, as DNA: TGCGCCAGCAGCTTTTCGAGGGACACCGGGGAGCTGTTTTTT. Translation gives CASSFSRDTGELFF.

This clonotype was observed at least ten times. V usage is TRBV5-1 and J usage is TRBJ2-3; weak D call: TRBD1 (7 bases). V lost 4 bases to trimming and J lost 2 bases, with 17 bases between them. CDR1 SGHRS and CDR2 YFSETQ come from the germline V gene. This CDR3 region has 16 residues. The CDR3 DNA is TGCGCCAGCAGCCCTCTGTCAGGGGGACTCACAGATACGCAGTATTTT. Translated, it gives CASSPLSGGLTDTQYF. Full variable domain (outside the CDR3, taken from reference TRBV5-1 and TRBJ2-3): KAGVTQTPRYLIKTRGQQVTLSCSPISGHRSVSWYQQTPGQGLQFLFEYFSETQRNKGNFPGRFSGRQFSNSRSEMNVSTLELGDSALYLCASSPLSGGLTDTQYFGPGTRLTVL.

Ten or more counts support this clonotype. In DNA form, the CDR3 reads TGTGCCAGCAGCCAACGACAGGGGCCTTATACAGAGACCCAGTACTTC. Its translation: CASSQRQGPYTETQYF. The V call is TRBV7-9, the J call TRBJ2-5; 8 nucleotides match TRBD1. The V gene's germline CDR1 is SEHNR and CDR2 FQNEAQ (reference sequence). J was trimmed by 4 bases and V by 5 bases; bases with no gene match: 12. This CDR3 region has 16 residues.

This clonotype was picked up many times. The J gene is TRBJ2-5, the V gene TRBV20-1; TRBD1 matches at 8 bases. CDR3 length: 14 residues. CDR1 is DFQATT, CDR2 SNEGSKA, per germline (reference sequence). After removal of 4 bases from V and 5 bases from J, the junction contained 9 bases not matched to a gene. For the CDR3, the DNA is TGCAGTGCTACCCCCCCAGGGGGCGGGGAGACCCAGTACTTC. Residues: CSATPPGGGETQYF.

The J gene is TRBJ1-5, the V gene TRBV6-1; D is possibly TRBD1 (5 bases). The V end was cut by 7 bases, the J end by 5 bases, with 15 bases between. The CDR3 has 14 amino acids. CDR1 is MNHNS and CDR2 is SASEGT in the germline V gene. In nucleotides, the CDR3 is TGTGCCAGCAAGGACGGGCAGGGCCATCAGCCCCAGCATTTT. Protein: CASKDGQGHQPQHF.

This sequence joins TRBV20-1 and TRBJ1-2; 9 bases line up with TRBD1. Germline CDR1 and CDR2: DFQATT and SNEGSKA (reference sequence). The CDR3 is 17 residues long. Trimming took 8 bases from V and 1 from J; bases not matched to a gene: 17. CDR3 in DNA: TGCAGTTCCAGGGACAGGGATCCATTGGGGGTTAACTATGGCTACACCTTC. Protein: CSSRDRDPLGVNYGYTF.

A note on this clonotype: The junction and the germline gene differ at one end; a read error may be behind it. V is TRBV7-2 and J is TRBJ2-5, with 7 bases matching TRBD1. The CDR3 is 15 residues long. CDR1 and CDR2 from the germline V gene are SGHTA and FQGNSA. This CDR3 reads CASSEPGQIQENQYF. The DNA for the CDR3 is TGTGCCAGCAGTGAGCCGGGACAGATACAAGAGAACCAGTACTTC.

This clonotype showed up many times. V is TRBV14 and J is TRBJ2-2; D is possibly TRBD1 or TRBD2 (6 bases each). The CDR3 extends over 15 amino acids. Germline V gives CDR1 SGHDN, CDR2 FVKESK. Trimming took off 0 bases at V and 4 bases at J, with 9 bases between the two ends. This chain's CDR3 is CASSQDRGLTGELFF. CDR3 bases: TGTGCCAGCAGCCAAGACAGGGGACTCACCGGGGAGCTGTTTTTT.

This chain joins TRBV20-1 and TRBJ1-2; 7 nucleotides match TRBD1. This CDR3 has 12 residues. The germline gives CDR1 DFQATT, CDR2 SNEGSKA (reference sequence). V was clipped by 5 bases and J by 4 bases; unmatched bases: 4. The CDR3 spells CSAYSGGYGYTF. The CDR3 nucleotides read TGCAGTGCTTATTCAGGGGGCTATGGCTACACCTTC.

This clonotype was seen ten or more times. The chain joins TRBV7-2 to TRBJ2-7, with D tentatively TRBD2 (5 bases). The germline gives CDR1 SGHTA, CDR2 FQGNSA. Trimming took 2 bases from V and 2 from J, leaving 7 bases between them. This CDR3 region has 13 residues. Here the CDR3 DNA reads TGTGCCAGCAGCTTAACTAGAACCTACGAGCAGTACTTC. Encoded protein: CASSLTRTYEQYF.

The gene calls are TRBV7-2 and TRBJ2-3, with 12 nucleotides matching TRBD2. This CDR3 has 17 residues. Germline CDR1 reads SGHTA; CDR2 reads FQGNSA. Germline trimming cut 1 base from V and 5 bases from J; bases unmatched to any gene: 7. The CDR3 nucleotides read TGTGCCAGCAGCTTAGGACTAGCGGGGGCCCTTGTAGATACGCAGTATTTT. It yields the protein CASSLGLAGALVDTQYF.

This clonotype was seen repeatedly, ten times or more. The CDR3 here is CASSTIQFPETQYF. The CDR3 coding sequence is TGTGCCAGCAGTACCATACAGTTTCCCGAGACCCAGTACTTC. This sequence joins TRBV6-1 and TRBJ2-5; D not resolved. The CDR3 covers 14 residues. The germline V and J ends were trimmed by 5 bases and 5 bases, with 15 bases remaining between them. Germline loops: CDR1 MNHNS, CDR2 SASEGT.

As for this clonotype: Given a much more abundant clone one base away, this may be a read error. This chain joins TRBV24-1 and TRBJ2-7; 8 nucleotides line up with TRBD1. V gave up 4 bases and J gave up 7 bases; unmatched junction bases: 14. The CDR3 totals 16 residues. Per germline, CDR1 KGHDR and CDR2 SFDVKD. The CDR3 loop is CATSDPRTGSRGEQYF. The CDR3 DNA reads TGTGCCACCAGTGACCCTCGGACAGGGTCCCGGGGTGAGCAGTACTTC.

The sample holds many counts of this clonotype. The chain is built from TRBV6-2 or TRBV6-3 and TRBJ2-5, with D perhaps TRBD2 (5 bases). The CDR3 loop spans 14 amino acids. The V end was cut by 4 bases, the J end by 4 bases, with 13 bases between. Germline V lookup: CDR1 MNHEY, CDR2 SVGEGT. The chain's CDR3 is CASSLWLAGETQYF. The CDR3 nucleotides are TGTGCCAGCAGTTTGTGGCTAGCCGGAGAGACCCAGTACTTC.

This clonotype was counted at least ten times. V is TRBV2 and J is TRBJ2-3, with D possibly TRBD2 on 6 matching bases. The germline V gene has CDR1 SNHLY and CDR2 FYNNEI. Trimming shortened V by 6 bases and J by 3 bases, and 10 bases separated the two germline ends. CDR3 size: 13 residues. In DNA form, the CDR3 reads TGTGCCAGCAGCGGAGGGCATACAGATACGCAGTATTTT. It translates to CASSGGHTDTQYF.

This clonotype was observed at least ten times. The chain combines TRBV5-1 with TRBJ1-4, with D hard to call. Trimming removed 5 bases from V and 1 base from J, with 6 bases in between. The germline CDR1 and CDR2 sequences are SGHRS and YFSETQ. This CDR3 contains 13 residues. CDR3 DNA: TGCGCCAGCAGAGAGAGAACTAATGAAAAACTGTTTTTT. The encoded protein is CASRERTNEKLFF.

This clonotype was seen ten or more times. The chain joins TRBV19 to TRBJ1-2, with 10 bases matching TRBD1. CDR3 size: 15 residues. From germline, CDR1 is LNHDA and CDR2 SQIVND (reference sequence). V lost 7 bases to trimming and J lost 4 bases; unmatched junction nucleotides: 9. In DNA, the CDR3 is TGTGCCAGTACTCCCGGACAGGGGGTGGGCTATGGCTACACCTTC. Residues: CASTPGQGVGYGYTF.

With respect to this clonotype: A far larger clone is one base from this, pointing to a likely read error. The chain has TRBV6-8 and TRBJ2-1; 9 bases are a match to TRBD1. Germline V lookup: CDR1 MNHGY, CDR2 SAAAGT. The CDR3 consists of 15 residues. The CDR3 here is CASFPGGQGLKQQSF. The CDR3 DNA follows: TGTGCCAGCTTCCCCGGAGGACAGGGGTTGAAGCAGCAGTCCTTC.

V and J are TRBV10-3 and TRBJ2-5; 11 positions match TRBD1. The CDR3 is 16 residues long. Losses at the gene ends were 6 bases for V and 4 bases for J; bases not matched to a gene: 10. CDR1 and CDR2 from the germline V gene are ENHRY and SYGVKD. The CDR3 loop reads CAISGSGQGAGETQYF. The CDR3 DNA follows: TGTGCCATCAGCGGAAGTGGACAGGGGGCCGGAGAGACCCAGTACTTC.

This clonotype was detected only a few times. The chain uses TRBV29-1 and TRBJ2-3; D tentatively reads TRBD1 or TRBD2 (5 bases each). Deletions cut 4 bases from V and 0 bases from J, with 20 bases between. This CDR3 has 17 residues. Per germline, CDR1 SQVTM and CDR2 ANQGSEA. CDR3 sequence (DNA): TGCAGCGTTGGAGGGGACCCATCTCCTTCTAGCACAGATACGCAGTATTTT. It specifies CSVGGDPSPSSTDTQYF.

This clonotype was seen ten or more times. The CDR3 DNA reads as TGTGCCAGTAGTATTGGCTCGGTTCTCGGGGGGGACCAAACGCAGTATTTT. Translating gives CASSIGSVLGGDQTQYF. This sequence joins TRBV19 and TRBJ2-3, with 8 bases that match TRBD2. Per germline, CDR1 LNHDA and CDR2 SQIVND (reference sequence). CDR3 length equals 17 residues. V lost 3 bases to trimming and J lost 9 bases; unmatched junction nucleotides: 17.

J is TRBJ2-6 and V is TRBV7-9; no reliable D call. Deletions cut 4 bases from V and 0 bases from J, with 13 bases between. CDR1 SEHNR and CDR2 FQNEAQ come from the germline V gene (reference sequence). The CDR3 runs to 17 residues. The CDR3 nucleotides read TGTGCCAGCAGCTCCCAGAGGACCCTCTCTGGGGCCAACGTCCTGACTTTC. As protein: CASSSQRTLSGANVLTF.

This clonotype was picked up many times. The germline gene is not matched at one end of the junction; a read error may be the cause. The CDR3 loop is CASSLWDSNSNQPQHF. In DNA, the CDR3 is TGTGCCAGCAGCTTGTGGGACAGCAATAGCAATCAGCCCCAGCATTTT. J is TRBJ1-5 and V is TRBV5-1, with 7 positions matching TRBD1. This CDR3 region has 16 residues. Germline V lookup: CDR1 SGHRS, CDR2 YFSETQ.

This clonotype occurred many times. The chain has TRBV6-5 and TRBJ1-4; D call uncertain. The CDR3 loop spans 15 amino acids. The germline V gene encodes CDR1 MNHEY and CDR2 SVGAGI. Trimming stripped 2 bases from V and 4 bases from J, with 11 bases between. The CDR3 nucleotides are TGTGCCAGCAGTTACGGTCGGAACGTTAATGAAAAACTGTTTTTT. It encodes CASSYGRNVNEKLFF.

This clonotype has ten or more counts. The chain joins TRBV5-1 to TRBJ1-2, with a tentative D call TRBD1 (6 bases). Germline values: CDR1 SGHRS, CDR2 YFSETQ. V lost 4 bases and J lost 2, with 18 bases in between. The CDR3 covers 16 residues. CDR3 coding DNA: TGCGCCAGCAGCCGGGGCCAGGGGCCAACGAACTATGGCTACACCTTC. It specifies CASSRGQGPTNYGYTF.

V is TRBV3-1 and J is TRBJ2-7, with D tentatively TRBD1 (5 bases). The CDR3 is 14 residues long. V was pared by 1 base and J by 4 bases, with 11 bases between. The germline V gene encodes CDR1 LGHDT and CDR2 YNNKEL (reference sequence). The CDR3 DNA reads as TGTGCCAGCAGCCAAGCAGCAGGGCCTTACGAGCAGTACTTC. It translates to CASSQAAGPYEQYF.

This clonotype was counted at least ten times. The rearrangement links TRBV7-2 to TRBJ1-2, with 7 bases fitting TRBD1. The trim removed 3 bases at V and 3 bases at J, leaving 7 bases unmatched. This CDR3 comprises 15 residues. Germline V gene data show CDR1 as SGHTA and CDR2 as FQGNSA. CDR3 residues: CASSFVGTDHYGYTF. The CDR3 DNA reads TGTGCCAGCAGCTTTGTCGGGACAGACCACTATGGCTACACCTTC.

This clonotype was seen at least ten times. This chain connects TRBV13 to TRBJ2-5; no reliable D call. Germline V lookup: CDR1 PRHDT, CDR2 FYEKMQ (reference sequence). The CDR3 covers 13 residues. Trimming left V 5 bases short and J 0 bases short, with 7 bases between. The chain's CDR3 is CASSLLYQETQYF. CDR3 DNA: TGTGCCAGCAGCCTCCTGTACCAAGAGACCCAGTACTTC. Looking up the rest from reference TRBV13 and TRBJ2-5 gives the full variable domain: AAGVIQSPRHLIKEKRETATLKCYPIPRHDTVYWYQQGPGQDPQFLISFYEKMQSDKGSIPDRFSAQQFSDYHSELNMSSLELGDSALYFCASSLLYQETQYFGPGTRLLVL.

This clonotype is termed medium-sized. The chain links TRBV3-1 to TRBJ2-3; unclear D gene. The V end lost 3 bases, the J end lost 6 bases, and 13 bases lay between the germline ends. Germline V gene lookup returns CDR1 LGHDT and CDR2 YNNKEL (reference sequence). The CDR3 loop spans 14 amino acids. CDR3 in DNA: TGTGCCAGCAGCCACCCGGCCCGGGCCGATACGCAGTATTTT. The encoded protein is CASSHPARADTQYF.

This clonotype was seen ten or more times. The gene calls are TRBV6-1 and TRBJ1-3, with D tentatively TRBD1 (5 bases). The CDR3 spans 15 residues. CDR1 MNHNS and CDR2 SASEGT come from the germline V gene. Trimming removed 6 bases at V and 0 bases at J, with 12 bases between. This CDR3 is CASRGGEASGNTIYF. CDR3 DNA: TGTGCCAGCAGGGGAGGGGAGGCCTCTGGAAACACCATATATTTT.

About this clonotype: The junction does not match germline at one end; this may be a read error. The chain has TRBV7-2 and TRBJ2-2; D might be TRBD1 or TRBD2, each matching 7 bases. This CDR3 has 13 amino acids. Germline V gene data show CDR1 as SGHTA and CDR2 as FQGNSA. CDR3 bases: TGTGCCAGCAGCTTCCCCCAGGGGGGGGAGCTGTCTTTT. Amino acid sequence: CASSFPQGGELSF.

This clonotype has at least ten counts. The chain employs TRBV6-1 and TRBJ1-2, with a tentative D call TRBD1 (6 bases). There are 14 residues in the CDR3. Germline CDR1 reads MNHNS; CDR2 reads SASEGT. The V and J ends lost 6 bases and 4 bases respectively, with 15 bases between them. CDR3 amino acids: CASRKEGGLYGYTF. CDR3 DNA: TGTGCCAGCAGGAAGGAAGGGGGGCTCTATGGCTACACCTTC.